Below, 15 T cell receptor beta chains from the same sample are listed, as sequenced in a study of blood T cell repertoires in COVID-19. Using immunoSEQ multiplex PCR, the repertoire was profiled, and TCRdb retains in-frame clones only, with some absent. Of some 94,000 clones in the sample, around 84% were seen once. Sequencing was carried out using peripheral blood. The origin of the receptors is a man between 65 and 85 years old with active or convalescent COVID-19.

The gene calls are TRBV6-2 or TRBV6-3 and TRBJ1-1; D uncertain. The germline V gene has CDR1 MNHEY and CDR2 SVGEGT. The CDR3 extends over 12 amino acids. Between the trimmed V and J ends, which lost 0 bases and 5 bases, there was a span of 4 bases. The CDR3 reads CASSYSATEAFF. CDR3 bases: TGTGCCAGCAGTTACTCAGCGACTGAAGCTTTCTTT.

This chain connects TRBV5-5 to TRBJ1-4, with 11 nucleotides matching TRBD1. There are 14 residues in the CDR3. The trim removed 4 bases at V and 7 bases at J, leaving 3 bases unmatched. Per the germline V gene, CDR1 is SGHKS and CDR2 is YYEKEE (reference sequence). The DNA for the CDR3 is TGTGCCAGCAGCCTCGGGACAGGGGGTGAAAAACTGTTTTTT. It specifies CASSLGTGGEKLFF.

The V gene is TRBV5-8, the J gene TRBJ1-6; TRBD1 matches at 9 bases. The CDR3 is 14 amino acids. Germline V gene data show CDR1 as SGHTS and CDR2 as YDEGEE. The V and J ends lost 3 bases and 9 bases, in that order; junction bases with no gene match: 4. CDR3 sequence: CASSWDRVGSPLHF. Here the CDR3 DNA reads TGTGCCAGCAGCTGGGACAGGGTGGGTTCACCCCTCCACTTT. Variable domain in full (rest from reference TRBV5-8 and TRBJ1-6): EAGVTQSPTHLIKTRGQQATLRCSPISGHTSVYWYQQALGLGLQFLLWYDEGEERNRGNFPPRFSGRQFPNYSSELNVNALELEDSALYLCASSWDRVGSPLHFGNGTRLTVT.

The chain couples TRBV6-2 or TRBV6-3 to TRBJ2-3; 8 nucleotides agree with TRBD1. The germline CDR1 and CDR2 sequences are MNHEY and SVGEGT. The CDR3 length is 14 residues. With 2 bases clipped from V and 6 bases from J, the junction kept 4 bases outside the gene matches. The CDR3 loop is CASSYTDRVDTQYF. The CDR3 DNA is TGTGCCAGCAGTTACACGGACAGGGTTGATACGCAGTATTTT.

This rearrangement joins TRBV6-2 or TRBV6-3 to TRBJ2-1; the match to TRBD2 covers 8 bases. Per the germline V gene, CDR1 is MNHEY and CDR2 is SVGEGT. The CDR3 has 15 amino acids. V gave up 5 bases and J gave up 2 bases; unmatched junction bases: 5. This CDR3 reads CASSRPGLAYNEQFF. CDR3 DNA sequence: TGTGCCAGCAGTCGTCCGGGACTAGCCTACAATGAGCAGTTCTTC.

The chain uses TRBV7-2 and TRBJ2-1; tentatively, D is TRBD2 (5 bases). Germline CDR1 is SGHTA and CDR2 is FQGNSA. Trimming took 5 bases from V and 3 from J, leaving 14 bases between them. This CDR3 contains 15 residues. The CDR3 region has the DNA TGTGCCAGCAGCCCGGACTCGAACTACTACAATGAGCAGTTCTTC. Protein product: CASSPDSNYYNEQFF.

The chain uses TRBV6-6 and TRBJ2-2; maybe TRBD1 (5 bases). CDR3 length: 14 residues. From germline, CDR1 is MNHNY and CDR2 SVGAGI (reference sequence). Trimming pared 4 bases from V and 6 bases from J, leaving 12 bases between. CDR3 protein: CASSLGLNPGELFF. CDR3 sequence (DNA): TGTGCCAGCAGTTTGGGGCTCAACCCCGGGGAGCTGTTTTTT.

This rearrangement joins TRBV18 to TRBJ2-3, with D perhaps matching TRBD1 (6 bases). Germline V lookup: CDR1 KGHSH, CDR2 LQKENI. This CDR3 contains 16 residues. The V gene lost 3 bases and the J gene lost 4 bases, with 17 bases spanning the gap. The CDR3 reads CASSPPGQRVPDTQYF. DNA of the CDR3: TGTGCCAGCTCACCTCCCGGACAGCGTGTCCCAGATACGCAGTATTTT.

The chain carries TRBV14 and TRBJ1-2; D ambiguous. V was pared by 1 base and J by 6 bases, with 15 bases between. CDR3 length equals 15 residues. Germline lookup yields CDR1 SGHDN and CDR2 FVKESK. The CDR3 here is CASSQVHGGINGYTF. The CDR3 bases are TGTGCCAGCAGCCAAGTTCACGGAGGGATAAATGGCTACACCTTC.

The rearrangement links TRBV28 to TRBJ1-1; maybe TRBD1 (5 bases). Trimming removed 3 bases at V and 3 bases at J, with 11 bases between. CDR3 length: 14 residues. Germline CDR1 is MDHEN and CDR2 is SYDVKM. The CDR3 DNA sequence: TGTGCCAGCAGTTTTATTGGGGCCTACACTGAAGCTTTCTTT. Amino acids: CASSFIGAYTEAFF.

A few counts support this clone. The chain carries TRBV7-9 and TRBJ2-1; TRBD2 matches at 11 bases. CDR3 size: 19 residues. CDR1 and CDR2 (germline): SEHNR, FQNEAQ (reference sequence). V shed 1 base, J shed 8 bases, and the junction held 16 bases outside the gene matches. In nucleotides, the CDR3 is TGTGCCAGCAGCTTAGGTCTAGCGGGGGGTCATTTTACGGCCGATGAGCAGTTCTTC. Translated, it gives CASSLGLAGGHFTADEQFF.

The chain couples TRBV7-8 to TRBJ2-3, with D perhaps TRBD2 (6 bases). The V and J ends lost 5 bases and 3 bases respectively, with 18 bases between them. This CDR3 has 16 amino acids. Germline V lookup: CDR1 SGHVS, CDR2 FQNEAQ. The CDR3 bases are TGTGCCAGCAGCCCGCAAGGGGCGCGGGGTACAGATACGCAGTATTTT. Residues: CASSPQGARGTDTQYF.

The V gene is TRBV19, the J gene TRBJ2-7, with 9 positions matching TRBD1. CDR3 length equals 20 residues. Germline trimming cut 4 bases from V and 3 bases from J; bases unmatched to any gene: 22. CDR1 LNHDA and CDR2 SQIVND come from the germline V gene (reference sequence). This chain's CDR3 is CASSTGGRGAPGQGVYEQYF. The DNA for the CDR3 is TGTGCCAGTAGTACAGGAGGTAGAGGGGCCCCGGGACAGGGTGTCTACGAGCAGTACTTC.

J is TRBJ1-1 and V is TRBV7-9, with 9 bases that match TRBD1. CDR1 is SEHNR and CDR2 is FQNEAQ in the germline V gene (reference sequence). J gave up 3 bases and V 6 bases, and 8 bases lay outside the gene matches. CDR3 length: 15 amino acids. The CDR3 region has the DNA TGTGCCAGCAGGGACCGGACAGGGGCGGACACTGAAGCTTTCTTT. Amino acids: CASRDRTGADTEAFF. The whole variable domain, filled in from reference TRBV7-9 and TRBJ1-1, reads DTGVSQNPRHKITKRGQNVTFRCDPISEHNRLYWYRQTLGQGPEFLTYFQNEAQLEKSRLLSDRFSAERPKGSFSTLEIQRTEQGDSAMYLCASRDRTGADTEAFFGQGTRLTVV.

The chain carries TRBV4-1 and TRBJ2-7; 11 nucleotides line up with TRBD2. From germline, CDR1 is MGHRA and CDR2 YSYEKL. The V and J ends lost 0 bases and 6 bases, in that order; junction bases with no gene match: 7. The CDR3 length is 16 residues. Here the CDR3 DNA reads TGCGCCAGCAGCCAAGATACTAGCGGGGGTACGATCGAGCAGTACTTC. This gives the protein CASSQDTSGGTIEQYF.